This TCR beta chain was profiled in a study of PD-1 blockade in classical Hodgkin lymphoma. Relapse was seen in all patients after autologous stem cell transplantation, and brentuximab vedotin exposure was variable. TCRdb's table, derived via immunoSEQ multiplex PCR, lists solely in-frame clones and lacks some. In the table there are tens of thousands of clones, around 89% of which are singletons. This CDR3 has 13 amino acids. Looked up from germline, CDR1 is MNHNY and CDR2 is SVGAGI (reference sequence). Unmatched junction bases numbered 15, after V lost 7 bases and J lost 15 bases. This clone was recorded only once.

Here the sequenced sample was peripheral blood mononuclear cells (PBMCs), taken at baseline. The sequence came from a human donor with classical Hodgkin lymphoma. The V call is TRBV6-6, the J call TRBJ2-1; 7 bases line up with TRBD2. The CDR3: CASNEDWRGSRFF. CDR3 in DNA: TGTGCCAGCAATGAGGATTGGCGGGGGAGCCGGTTCTTC.